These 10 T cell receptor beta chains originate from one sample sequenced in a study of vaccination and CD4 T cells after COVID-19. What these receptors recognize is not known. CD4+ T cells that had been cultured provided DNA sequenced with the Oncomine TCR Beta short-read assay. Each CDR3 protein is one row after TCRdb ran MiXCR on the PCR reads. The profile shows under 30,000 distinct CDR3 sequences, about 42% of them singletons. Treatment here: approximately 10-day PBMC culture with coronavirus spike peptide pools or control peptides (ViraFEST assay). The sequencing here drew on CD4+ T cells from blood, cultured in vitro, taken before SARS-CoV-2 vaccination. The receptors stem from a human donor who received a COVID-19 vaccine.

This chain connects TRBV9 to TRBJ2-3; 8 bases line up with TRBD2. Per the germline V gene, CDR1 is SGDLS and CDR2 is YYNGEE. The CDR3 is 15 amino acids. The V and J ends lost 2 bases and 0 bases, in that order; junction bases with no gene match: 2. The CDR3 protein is CASSVSGVSTDTQYF. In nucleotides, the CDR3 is TGTGCCAGCAGCGTTAGCGGGGTGAGCACAGATACGCAGTATTTT.

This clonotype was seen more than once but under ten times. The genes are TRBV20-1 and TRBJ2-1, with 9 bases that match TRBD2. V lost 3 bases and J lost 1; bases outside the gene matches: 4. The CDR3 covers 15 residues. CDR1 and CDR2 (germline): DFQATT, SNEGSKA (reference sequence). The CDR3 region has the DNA TGCAGTGCTAGGGATAGCGGGGGTTCCTACAATGAGCAGTTCTTC. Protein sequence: CSARDSGGSYNEQFF.

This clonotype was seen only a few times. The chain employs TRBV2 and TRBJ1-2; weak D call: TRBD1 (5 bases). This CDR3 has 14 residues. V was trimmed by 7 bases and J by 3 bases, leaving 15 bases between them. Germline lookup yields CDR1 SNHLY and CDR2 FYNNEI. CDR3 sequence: CASITPGRDYGYTF. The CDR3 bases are TGTGCCAGCATCACCCCCGGCAGGGACTATGGCTACACCTTC.

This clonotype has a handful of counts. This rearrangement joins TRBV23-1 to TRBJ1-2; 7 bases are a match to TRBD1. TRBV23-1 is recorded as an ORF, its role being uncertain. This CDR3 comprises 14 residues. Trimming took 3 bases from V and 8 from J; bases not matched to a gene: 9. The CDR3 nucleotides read TGCGCCAGCAGTCACAGACAGGGATGGAGAGGCTACACCTTC. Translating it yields CASSHRQGWRGYTF.

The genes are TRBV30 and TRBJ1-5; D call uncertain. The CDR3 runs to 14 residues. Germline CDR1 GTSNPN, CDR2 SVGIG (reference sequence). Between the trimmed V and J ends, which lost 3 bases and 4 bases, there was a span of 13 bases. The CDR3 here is CAWSHGRTNQPQHF. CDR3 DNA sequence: TGTGCCTGGAGCCATGGACGGACTAATCAGCCCCAGCATTTT.

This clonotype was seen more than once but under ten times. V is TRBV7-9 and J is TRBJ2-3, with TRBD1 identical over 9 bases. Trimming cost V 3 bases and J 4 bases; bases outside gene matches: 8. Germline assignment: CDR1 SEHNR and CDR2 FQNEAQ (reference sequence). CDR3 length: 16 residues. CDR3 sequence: CASSLANRGLPDTQYF. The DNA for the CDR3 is TGTGCCAGCAGCTTGGCGAACAGGGGGCTTCCAGATACGCAGTATTTT. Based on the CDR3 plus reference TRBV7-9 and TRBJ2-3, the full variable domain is DTGVSQNPRHKITKRGQNVTFRCDPISEHNRLYWYRQTLGQGPEFLTYFQNEAQLEKSRLLSDRFSAERPKGSFSTLEIQRTEQGDSAMYLCASSLANRGLPDTQYFGPGTRLTVL.

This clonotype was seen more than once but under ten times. The CDR3 spells CASSLRGSGNTEAFF. DNA of the CDR3: TGTGCCAGCAGCTTACGAGGGAGCGGGAACACTGAAGCTTTCTTT. V gene TRBV7-9 combines with J gene TRBJ1-1; D remains unclear. Per the germline V gene, CDR1 is SEHNR and CDR2 is FQNEAQ (reference sequence). The CDR3 is 15 amino acids. V lost 2 bases, J lost 1 base, and 11 bases lay in between.

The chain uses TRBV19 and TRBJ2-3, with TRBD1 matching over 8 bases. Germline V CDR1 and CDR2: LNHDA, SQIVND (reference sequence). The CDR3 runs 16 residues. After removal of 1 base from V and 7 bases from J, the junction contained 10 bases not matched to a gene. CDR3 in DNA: TGTGCCAGTAGTATAGGACTCGCAGGGGGCTTGAATACGCAGTATTTT. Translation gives CASSIGLAGGLNTQYF.

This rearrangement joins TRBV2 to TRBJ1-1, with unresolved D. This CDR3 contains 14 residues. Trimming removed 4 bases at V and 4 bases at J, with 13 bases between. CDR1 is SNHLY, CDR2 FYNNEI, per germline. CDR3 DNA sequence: TGTGCCAGCAGTGGACCGGGCGGCGGCACTGAAGCTTTCTTT. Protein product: CASSGPGGGTEAFF.

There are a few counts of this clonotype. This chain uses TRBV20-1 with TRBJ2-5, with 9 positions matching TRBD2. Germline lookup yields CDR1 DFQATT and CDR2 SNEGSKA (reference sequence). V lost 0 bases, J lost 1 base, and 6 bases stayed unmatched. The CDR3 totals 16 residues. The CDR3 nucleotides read TGCAGTGCTAGAGATGGGGCGGGAGGGTTCCAAGAGACCCAGTACTTC. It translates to CSARDGAGGFQETQYF.